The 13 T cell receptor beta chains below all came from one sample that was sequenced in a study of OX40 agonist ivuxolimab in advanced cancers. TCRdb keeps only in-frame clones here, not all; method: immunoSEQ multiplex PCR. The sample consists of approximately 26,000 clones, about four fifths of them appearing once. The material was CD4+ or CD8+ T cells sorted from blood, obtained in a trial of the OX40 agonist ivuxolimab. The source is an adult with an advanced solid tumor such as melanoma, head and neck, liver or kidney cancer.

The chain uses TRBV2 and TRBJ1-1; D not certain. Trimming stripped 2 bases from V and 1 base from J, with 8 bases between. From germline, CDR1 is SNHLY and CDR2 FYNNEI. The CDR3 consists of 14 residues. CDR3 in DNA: TGTGCCAGCAGTGAATCGGCAGGGAACACTGAAGCTTTCTTT. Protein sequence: CASSESAGNTEAFF.

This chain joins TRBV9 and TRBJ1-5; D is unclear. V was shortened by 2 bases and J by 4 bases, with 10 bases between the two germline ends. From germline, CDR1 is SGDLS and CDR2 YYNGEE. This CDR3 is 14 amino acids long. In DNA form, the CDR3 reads TGTGCCAGCAGCGTTGGGTACGGGAATCAGCCCCAGCATTTT. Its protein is CASSVGYGNQPQHF.

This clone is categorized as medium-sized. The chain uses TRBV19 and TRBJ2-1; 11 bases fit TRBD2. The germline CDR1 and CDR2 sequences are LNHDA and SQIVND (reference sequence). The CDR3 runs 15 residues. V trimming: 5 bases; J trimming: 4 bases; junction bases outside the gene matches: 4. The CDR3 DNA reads TGTGCCAGTAGTTGGACTAGCGGGCAATACAATGAGCAGTTCTTC. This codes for CASSWTSGQYNEQFF.

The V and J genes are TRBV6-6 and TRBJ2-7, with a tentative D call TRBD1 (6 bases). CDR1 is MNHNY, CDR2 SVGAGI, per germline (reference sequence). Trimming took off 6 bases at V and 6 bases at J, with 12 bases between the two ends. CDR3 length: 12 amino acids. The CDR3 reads CASRDRSGEQYF. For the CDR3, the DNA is TGTGCCAGCAGAGACAGGTCGGGCGAGCAGTACTTC.

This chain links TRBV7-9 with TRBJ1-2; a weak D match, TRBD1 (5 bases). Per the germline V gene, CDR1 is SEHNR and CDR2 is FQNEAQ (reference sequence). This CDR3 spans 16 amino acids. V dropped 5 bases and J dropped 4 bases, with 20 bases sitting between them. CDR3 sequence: CASSLTRGESGYGYTF. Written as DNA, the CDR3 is TGTGCCAGCAGCCTCACCCGGGGGGAGAGTGGCTATGGCTACACCTTC.

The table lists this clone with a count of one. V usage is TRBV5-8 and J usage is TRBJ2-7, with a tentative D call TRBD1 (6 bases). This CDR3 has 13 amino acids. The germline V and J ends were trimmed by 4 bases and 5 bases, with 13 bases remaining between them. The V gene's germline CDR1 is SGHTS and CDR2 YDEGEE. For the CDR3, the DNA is TGTGCCAGCAGCCTTAACAGGGCCGACGAGCAGTACTTC. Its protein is CASSLNRADEQYF.

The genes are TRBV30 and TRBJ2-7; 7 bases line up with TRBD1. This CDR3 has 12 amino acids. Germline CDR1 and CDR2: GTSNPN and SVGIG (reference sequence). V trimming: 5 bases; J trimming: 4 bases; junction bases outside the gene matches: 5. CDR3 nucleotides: TGTGCCTGGGACGACAGGGAATACGAGCAGTACTTC. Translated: CAWDDREYEQYF.

CDR3 DNA: TGTGCCAGTAGTATGGGGGGAAGGATCACTGAAGCTTTCTTT. Its translation is CASSMGGRITEAFF. The rearrangement joins TRBV19 to TRBJ1-1, with D maybe TRBD1 (5 bases). Germline CDR1 reads LNHDA; CDR2 reads SQIVND (reference sequence). V was cut by 3 bases and J by 4 bases, with 12 bases left in between. This CDR3 has 14 residues.

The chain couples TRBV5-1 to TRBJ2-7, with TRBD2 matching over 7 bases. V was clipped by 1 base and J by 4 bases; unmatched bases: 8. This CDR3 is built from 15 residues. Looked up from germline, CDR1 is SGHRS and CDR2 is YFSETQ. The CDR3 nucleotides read TGCGCCAGCAGCTTGATCGGGGAGGGGCCGTACGAGCAGTACTTC. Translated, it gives CASSLIGEGPYEQYF.

The chain's CDR3 is CASGWSRQGGITNEKLFF. CDR3 nucleotide sequence: TGTGCTAGTGGTTGGTCCCGACAGGGTGGGATAACTAATGAAAAACTGTTTTTT. This rearrangement joins TRBV12-5 to TRBJ1-4, with 7 bases aligning to TRBD1. Losses at the gene ends were 4 bases for V and 1 base for J; bases not matched to a gene: 12. This CDR3 is built from 18 residues. In germline, CDR1 is LGHNT, CDR2 FRNRAP.

The CDR3 reads CASSPRGAHGYTF. DNA for the CDR3: TGTGCCAGCAGCCCCAGGGGCGCGCATGGCTACACCTTC. The chain employs TRBV6-5 and TRBJ1-2, with a tentative D call TRBD1 (6 bases). V lost 6 bases and J 6 bases, leaving 14 bases between the germline ends. Per the germline V gene, CDR1 is MNHEY and CDR2 is SVGAGI. The CDR3 is made up of 13 amino acids.

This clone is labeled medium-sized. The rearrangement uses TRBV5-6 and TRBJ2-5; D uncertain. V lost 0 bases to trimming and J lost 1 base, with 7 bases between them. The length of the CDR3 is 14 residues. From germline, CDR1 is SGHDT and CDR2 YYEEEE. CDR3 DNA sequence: TGTGCCAGCAGCTTGGAGCCAGCCCAAGAGACCCAGTACTTC. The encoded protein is CASSLEPAQETQYF.

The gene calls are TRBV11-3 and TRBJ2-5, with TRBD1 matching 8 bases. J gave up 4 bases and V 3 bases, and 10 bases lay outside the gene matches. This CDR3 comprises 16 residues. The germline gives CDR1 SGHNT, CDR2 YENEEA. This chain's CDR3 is CASSFSQGAPGETQYF. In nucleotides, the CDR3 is TGTGCCAGCAGCTTCAGTCAGGGGGCTCCGGGAGAGACCCAGTACTTC.